The rows below give T cell receptor beta chains drawn from one sample of a study of immune evolution from preneoplasia to lung adenocarcinoma. The protocol was immunoSEQ multiplex PCR, while the TCRdb copy is restricted to in-frame clones and leaves out a portion. The sample has around 1,700 clones, about four fifths seen once; the top ten hold about 2.5%. Sequenced sample: FFPE invasive lung adenocarcinoma tissue. These receptors were obtained from a person aged 50-59 years with lung adenocarcinoma. Both conserved end residues are part of each CDR3. A D gene is named only where the DNA matches it firmly. A row's size may be missing; if present it is once, few, many or a size class.

j_gene: TRBJ1-1; d_gene: .; abundance: .; v_gene: TRBV4-3; CDR3nt: TGCGCCAGCAGCCAATCCGACAGCTTGAACACTGAAGCTTTCTTT; CDR3aa: CASSQSDSLNTEAFF
j_gene: TRBJ2-2; d_gene: TRBD1; abundance: .; v_gene: TRBV7-8; CDR3nt: TGTGCCAGCAGAGCGCAGGGGGACGGGGAGCTGTTTTTT; CDR3aa: CASRAQGDGELFF
j_gene: TRBJ2-3; d_gene: .; abundance: .; v_gene: TRBV28; CDR3nt: TGTGCCAGCAGTCGAATGGATACGCAGTATTTT; CDR3aa: CASSRMDTQYF
j_gene: TRBJ2-1; d_gene: TRBD1; abundance: .; v_gene: TRBV9; CDR3nt: TGTGCCAGCAGCGCGACCCCCACCGGGACAGGGGGCAATGAGCAGTTCTTC; CDR3aa: CASSATPTGTGGNEQFF
j_gene: TRBJ2-3; d_gene: .; abundance: .; v_gene: TRBV18; CDR3nt: TGTGCCAGCTCACCCCTGACCTGGGATACGCAGTATTTT; CDR3aa: CASSPLTWDTQYF
j_gene: TRBJ2-2; d_gene: .; abundance: .; v_gene: TRBV5-1; CDR3nt: TGCGCCACTTCGCCAGGTCGCGGTTCAGGGGAGCTGTTTTTT; CDR3aa: CATSPGRGSGELFF
j_gene: TRBJ2-7; d_gene: .; abundance: .; v_gene: TRBV6-1; CDR3nt: TGTGCCAGCATCAAATCGCCCGACGGAGCCTACGAGCAGTACTTC; CDR3aa: CASIKSPDGAYEQYF
j_gene: TRBJ2-2; d_gene: TRBD1; abundance: .; v_gene: TRBV7-9; CDR3nt: TGTGCCAGCAGCTTAACCCGACAGGGGGTTTGGACGAACACCGGGGAGCTGTTTTTT; CDR3aa: CASSLTRQGVWTNTGELFF
j_gene: TRBJ2-5; d_gene: TRBD1; abundance: .; v_gene: TRBV11-3; CDR3nt: TGTGCCAGCAGCCCCGGGACAGGGGACCAAGAGACCCAGTACTTC; CDR3aa: CASSPGTGDQETQYF
j_gene: TRBJ2-5; d_gene: TRBD1; abundance: .; v_gene: TRBV28; CDR3nt: TGTGCCAGCAGTTTATACAGGGGGCCGGGAGAGACCCAGTACTTC; CDR3aa: CASSLYRGPGETQYF
j_gene: TRBJ2-2; d_gene: .; abundance: .; v_gene: TRBV5-5; CDR3nt: TGTGCCAGCAGCTTCTACACCGGGGAGCTGTTTTTT; CDR3aa: CASSFYTGELFF
j_gene: TRBJ2-5; d_gene: TRBD1; abundance: .; v_gene: TRBV7-3; CDR3nt: TGTGCCAGCAGCAGGACAGGGGGAGAGACCCAGTACTTC; CDR3aa: CASSRTGGETQYF
j_gene: TRBJ1-3; d_gene: .; abundance: .; v_gene: TRBV28; CDR3nt: TGTGCCAGCAGTTTATGGGACAGCTCTGGAAACACCATATATTTT; CDR3aa: CASSLWDSSGNTIYF
j_gene: TRBJ1-5; d_gene: .; abundance: .; v_gene: TRBV2; CDR3nt: TGTGCCAGCAGTGAGGATCAGACAGGTAATCAGCCCCAGCATTTT; CDR3aa: CASSEDQTGNQPQHF
j_gene: TRBJ2-1; d_gene: TRBD2; abundance: .; v_gene: TRBV7-2; CDR3nt: TGTGCCAGCAGCTTTGAGCGGGAGGGTGAGCAGTTCTTC; CDR3aa: CASSFEREGEQFF
j_gene: TRBJ2-2; d_gene: TRBD2; abundance: .; v_gene: TRBV29-1; CDR3nt: TGCAGCGTTGGATTAGCGGGCACCGGGGAGCTGTTTTTT; CDR3aa: CSVGLAGTGELFF
j_gene: TRBJ2-2; d_gene: .; abundance: .; v_gene: TRBV29-1; CDR3nt: TGCAGCGTTGACGCAAGCGTAGGGAACACCGGGGAGCTGTTTTTT; CDR3aa: CSVDASVGNTGELFF
j_gene: TRBJ1-3; d_gene: TRBD1; abundance: .; v_gene: TRBV25-1; CDR3nt: TGTGCCAGCAGTGAAGGGACAGGGGCTGGAAACACCATATATTTT; CDR3aa: CASSEGTGAGNTIYF
j_gene: TRBJ2-3; d_gene: .; abundance: .; v_gene: TRBV5-4; CDR3nt: TGTGCCAGCAGCTCCCCCTGCCGAGATAGCACAGATACGCAGTATTTT; CDR3aa: CASSSPCRDSTDTQYF
j_gene: TRBJ2-3; d_gene: TRBD2; abundance: .; v_gene: TRBV27; CDR3nt: TGTGCCAGCAGTAGGCGGGGGTCGCGCGCAGATACGCAGTATTTT; CDR3aa: CASSRRGSRADTQYF
j_gene: TRBJ2-7; d_gene: TRBD1; abundance: .; v_gene: TRBV5-1; CDR3nt: TGCGCCAGCAGCCGTGGGACAGGAATCTCTTACGAGCAGTACTTC; CDR3aa: CASSRGTGISYEQYF
j_gene: TRBJ1-4; d_gene: .; abundance: .; v_gene: TRBV28; CDR3nt: TGTGCCAGCAGCAAAAACAGGGTGGTTGATGAAAAACTGTTTTTT; CDR3aa: CASSKNRVVDEKLFF
j_gene: TRBJ1-5; d_gene: .; abundance: few; v_gene: TRBV29-1; CDR3nt: TGCAGCGTTGGGGGTGAGGGTAATCAGCCCCAGCATTTT; CDR3aa: CSVGGEGNQPQHF
j_gene: TRBJ1-6; d_gene: .; abundance: .; v_gene: TRBV25-1; CDR3nt: TGTGCCAGCACCGGAATATATAATTCACCCCTCCACTTT; CDR3aa: CASTGIYNSPLHF